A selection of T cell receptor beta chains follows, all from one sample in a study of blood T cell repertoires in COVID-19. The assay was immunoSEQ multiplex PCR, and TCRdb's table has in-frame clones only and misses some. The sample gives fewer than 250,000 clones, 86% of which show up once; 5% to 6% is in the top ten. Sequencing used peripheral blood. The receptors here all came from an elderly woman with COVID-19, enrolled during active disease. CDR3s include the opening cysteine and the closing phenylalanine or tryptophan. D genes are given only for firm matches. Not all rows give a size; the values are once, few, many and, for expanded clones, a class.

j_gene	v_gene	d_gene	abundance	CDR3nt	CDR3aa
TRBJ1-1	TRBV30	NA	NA	TGTGCCTGGAACCAACGGGGTACTGAAGCTTTCTTT	CAWNQRGTEAFF
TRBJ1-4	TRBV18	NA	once	TGTGCCAGCTCACACCAGGCAGGGCAAGATGAAAAACTGTTTTTT	CASSHQAGQDEKLFF
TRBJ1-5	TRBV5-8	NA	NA	TGTGCCAGCAGGCCGGAGAGTCAGCCCCAGCATTTT	CASRPESQPQHF
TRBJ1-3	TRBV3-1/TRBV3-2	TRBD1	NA	TGTGCCAGCAGCCGAGGGACAGCTACTGGAAACACCATATATTTT	CASSRGTATGNTIYF
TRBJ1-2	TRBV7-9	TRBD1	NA	TGTGCCAGCAGCCACAGGGGTGGCTATGGCTACACCTTC	CASSHRGGYGYTF
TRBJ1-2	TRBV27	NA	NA	TGTGCCAGCAGCAAATCAGGGGTTTCTAACTATGGCTACACCTTC	CASSKSGVSNYGYTF
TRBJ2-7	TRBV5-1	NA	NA	TGCGCCAGCGGACCCCAGAGGGGAGGCCCCTACGAGCAGTACTTC	CASGPQRGGPYEQYF
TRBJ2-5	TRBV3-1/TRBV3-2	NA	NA	TGTGCCAGCAGCCCCTACCCCCCGGCCCAGTACTTC	CASSPYPPAQYF
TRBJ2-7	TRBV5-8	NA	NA	TGTGCCAGAAACAGTCAGGGCCGCGAGCAGTACTTC	CARNSQGREQYF
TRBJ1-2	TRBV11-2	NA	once	TGTGCCAGCAGCTTAGAACAGGGCTCGACGGGCACCTTC	CASSLEQGSTGTF
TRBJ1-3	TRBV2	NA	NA	TGTGCCAGCAGTGAAGAGAACAGGCGCAACACCATATATTTT	CASSEENRRNTIYF
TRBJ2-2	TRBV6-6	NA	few	TGTGCCAGCAGTTCGGGAGCGAGTCGGACCGGGGAGCTGTTTTTT	CASSSGASRTGELFF
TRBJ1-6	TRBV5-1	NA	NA	TGCGCCAGCAGCTTGGAAGGGGGAAGTTCACCCCTCCACTTT	CASSLEGGSSPLHF
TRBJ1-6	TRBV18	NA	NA	TGTGCCAGCTCCCGGGAGGAGTTTAAGGCCCTCCACTTT	CASSREEFKALHF
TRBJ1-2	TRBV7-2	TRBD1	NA	TGTGCCAGCAGCTTAGGGCAGGGGGGAGGCTATGGCTACACCTTC	CASSLGQGGGYGYTF
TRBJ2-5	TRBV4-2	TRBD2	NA	TGTGCCAGCAGCCAGAGTCTAGCGGGGGGGCGTGAGACCCAGTACTTC	CASSQSLAGGRETQYF
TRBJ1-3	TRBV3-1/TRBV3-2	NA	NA	TGTGCCAGCCACCCTGGGACTGTCAGGGGAAACACCATATATTTT	CASHPGTVRGNTIYF
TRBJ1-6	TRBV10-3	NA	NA	TGTGCCATCAGTTCCGTCGAAGGGGGGGCCGGGCCCCTCCACTTT	CAISSVEGGAGPLHF
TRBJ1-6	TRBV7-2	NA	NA	TGTGCCAGCAGCTTTATCACGGATTCACCCCTCCACTTT	CASSFITDSPLHF
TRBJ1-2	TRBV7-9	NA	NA	TGTGCCAGCAGCTTAGCGCAATCGGGGGAGGGCTACACCTTC	CASSLAQSGEGYTF
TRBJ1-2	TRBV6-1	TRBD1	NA	TGTGCCAGCAGTGAAGCCAGGGGGCTTGGAATTGGCTACACCTTC	CASSEARGLGIGYTF
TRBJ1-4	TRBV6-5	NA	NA	TGTGCCAGCAGTTACCCGGAGACTAATGAAAAACTGTTTTTT	CASSYPETNEKLFF
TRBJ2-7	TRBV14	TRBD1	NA	TGTGCCAGCAAACAGGGGAGTAGCAACGAGCAGTACTTC	CASKQGSSNEQYF
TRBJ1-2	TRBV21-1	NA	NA	TGTGCCAGCAGCAAATGGCAGTATGGCTACACCTTC	CASSKWQYGYTF
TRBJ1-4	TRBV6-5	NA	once	TGTGCCAGCAGTAGGACAGCATCTAATGAAAAACTGTTTTTT	CASSRTASNEKLFF
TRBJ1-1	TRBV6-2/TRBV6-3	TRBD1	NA	TGTGCCAGCAGTCCCCGGGACAGGGGACCGAACACTGAAGCTTTCTTT	CASSPRDRGPNTEAFF
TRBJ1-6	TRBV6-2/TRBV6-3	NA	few	TGTGCCAGCAGTTACTCGGGAGCGCAAACCCTCCACTTT	CASSYSGAQTLHF
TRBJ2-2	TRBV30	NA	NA	TGTGCCTGGAGCCGGAGAGCGAACACCGGGGAGCTGTTTTTT	CAWSRRANTGELFF
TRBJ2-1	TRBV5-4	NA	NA	TGTGCCAGCAATACCGGGAGCTCCTACAATGAGCAGTTCTTC	CASNTGSSYNEQFF
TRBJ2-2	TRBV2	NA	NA	TGTGCCAGCAGTGGACTAAGAGGCACCGGGGAGCTGTTTTTT	CASSGLRGTGELFF
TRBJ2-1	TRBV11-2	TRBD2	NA	TGTGCCAGCAGCTTAAGACTAGCGGCAACCAATGAGCAGTTCTTC	CASSLRLAATNEQFF
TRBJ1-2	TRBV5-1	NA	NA	TGCGCCAGCAGCTTGGCCCTCGACTATGGCTACACCTTC	CASSLALDYGYTF
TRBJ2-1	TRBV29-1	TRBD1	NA	TGCAGCGTTGGGGGGACAGGGGACCACGCTTACAATGAGCAGTTCTTC	CSVGGTGDHAYNEQFF
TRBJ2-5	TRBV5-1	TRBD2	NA	TGCGCCAGCAGCTCCGGGACTAGCGGGGGAACTGAGACCCAGTACTTC	CASSSGTSGGTETQYF
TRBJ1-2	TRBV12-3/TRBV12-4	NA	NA	TGTGCCAGCAGTTTAAAGGGACACTACACCTTC	CASSLKGHYTF
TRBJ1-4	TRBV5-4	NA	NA	TGTGCCAGCAGCTTGGCGGGAGGGAATGAAAAACTGTTTTTT	CASSLAGGNEKLFF
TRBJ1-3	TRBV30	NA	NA	TGTGCCTGGAGTGACACAGCCAACTCTGGAAACACCATATATTTT	CAWSDTANSGNTIYF
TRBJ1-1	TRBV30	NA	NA	TGTGCCTGGGGTCGGGACACTGTGAACACTGAAGCTTTCTTT	CAWGRDTVNTEAFF
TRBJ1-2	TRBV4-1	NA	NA	TGCGCCAGCAGCCAACCCGGTCGTCCCGATAATTATGGCTACACCTTC	CASSQPGRPDNYGYTF
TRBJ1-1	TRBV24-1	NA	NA	TGTGCCACCAGTGAGGGCAGGTCCCTCGACACTGAAGCTTTCTTT	CATSEGRSLDTEAFF
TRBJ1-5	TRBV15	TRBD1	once	TGTGCCACCAGCGTAAGGACAGGGGAGGTGGAGCCCCAGCATTTT	CATSVRTGEVEPQHF
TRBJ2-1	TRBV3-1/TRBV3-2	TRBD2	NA	TGTGCCAGCAGCGAGGGACTAGCGGCATCCTACAATGAGCAGTTCTTC	CASSEGLAASYNEQFF